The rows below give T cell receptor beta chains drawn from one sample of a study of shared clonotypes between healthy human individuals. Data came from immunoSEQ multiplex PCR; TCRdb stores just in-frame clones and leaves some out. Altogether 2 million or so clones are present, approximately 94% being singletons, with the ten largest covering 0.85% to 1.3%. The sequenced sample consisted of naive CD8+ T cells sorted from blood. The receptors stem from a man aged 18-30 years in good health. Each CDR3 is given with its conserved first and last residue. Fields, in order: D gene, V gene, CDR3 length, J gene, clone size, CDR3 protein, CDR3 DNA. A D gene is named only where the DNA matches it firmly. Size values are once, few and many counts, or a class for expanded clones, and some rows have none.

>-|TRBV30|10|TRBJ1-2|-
CACNNYGYTF
TGTGCCTGTAATAACTATGGCTACACCTTC
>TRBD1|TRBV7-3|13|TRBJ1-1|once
CASRTGMNTEAFF
TGTGCCAGTCGGACAGGCATGAACACTGAAGCTTTCTTT
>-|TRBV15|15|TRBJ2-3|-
CATSPTGGSQDTQYF
TGTGCCACCAGCCCGACAGGCGGATCCCAAGATACGCAGTATTTT
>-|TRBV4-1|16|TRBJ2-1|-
CASSQEPGLGYNEQFF
TGCGCCAGCAGCCAAGAACCGGGACTTGGCTACAATGAGCAGTTCTTC
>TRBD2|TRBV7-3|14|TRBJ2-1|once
CASSSGTSGNEQFF
TGTGCCAGCAGCTCGGGGACTAGCGGCAATGAGCAGTTCTTC
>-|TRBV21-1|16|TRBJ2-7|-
CASGMPCDRGTYEQYF
TGTGCCAGCGGAATGCCCTGCGACAGGGGGACCTACGAGCAGTACTTC
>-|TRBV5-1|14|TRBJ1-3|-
CASSLTDRTNTIYF
TGCGCCAGCAGTTTGACAGACAGGACAAACACCATATATTTT
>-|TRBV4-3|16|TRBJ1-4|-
CASSQDNGAHSEKLFF
TGCGCCAGCAGCCAAGATAACGGGGCGCATAGTGAAAAACTGTTTTTT
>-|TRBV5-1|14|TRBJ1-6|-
CASSRLERNSPLHF
TGCGCCAGCAGCCGACTGGAAAGAAATTCACCCCTCCACTTT
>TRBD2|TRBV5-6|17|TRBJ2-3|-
CASSSDGLAGMGDTQYF
TGTGCCAGCAGCTCCGACGGCCTAGCGGGGATGGGAGATACGCAGTATTTT
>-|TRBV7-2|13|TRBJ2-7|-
CASSLDNLYEQYF
TGTGCCAGCAGCTTAGATAACCTGTACGAGCAGTACTTC
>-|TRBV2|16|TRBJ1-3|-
CASSEVWDYSGNTIYF
TGTGCCAGCAGTGAAGTGTGGGACTACTCTGGAAACACCATATATTTT
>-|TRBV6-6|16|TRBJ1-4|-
CASSYGGIATNEKLFF
TGTGCCAGCAGTTACGGGGGCATAGCAACTAATGAAAAACTGTTTTTT
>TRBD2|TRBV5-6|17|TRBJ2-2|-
CASSFAGLADPLGELFF
TGTGCCAGCAGCTTTGCCGGACTAGCTGACCCCCTGGGGGAGCTGTTTTTT
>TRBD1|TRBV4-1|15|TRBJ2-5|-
CASSPRQGSLETQYF
TGCGCCAGCAGCCCCCGACAGGGTAGTTTGGAGACCCAGTACTTC
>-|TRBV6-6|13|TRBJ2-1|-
CASSPTGYNEQFF
TGTGCCAGCAGTCCAACAGGCTACAATGAGCAGTTCTTC
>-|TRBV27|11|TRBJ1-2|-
CASTAGNGYTF
TGTGCCAGCACGGCGGGAAATGGCTACACCTTC
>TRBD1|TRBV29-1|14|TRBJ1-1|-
CSVVGTGGNTEAFF
TGCAGCGTTGTCGGGACAGGGGGGAACACTGAAGCTTTCTTT
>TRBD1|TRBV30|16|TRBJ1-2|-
CAWVDPERGLMNGYTF
TGTGCCTGGGTTGACCCCGAGAGGGGGCTTATGAATGGCTACACCTTC
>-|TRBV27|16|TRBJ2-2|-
CASSLLATYNTGELFF
TGTGCCAGCAGTTTGCTGGCAACTTACAACACCGGGGAGCTGTTTTTT
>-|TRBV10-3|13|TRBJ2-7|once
CAISGQESYEQYF
TGTGCCATCAGTGGACAGGAGTCCTACGAGCAGTACTTC
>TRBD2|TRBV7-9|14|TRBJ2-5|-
CASTISGSMETQYF
TGTGCCAGCACGATTAGCGGGAGTATGGAGACCCAGTACTTC
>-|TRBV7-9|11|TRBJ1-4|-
CASSLHEKLFF
TGTGCCAGCAGCTTACATGAAAAACTGTTTTTT
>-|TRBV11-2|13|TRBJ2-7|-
CASSFRTLYEQYF
TGTGCCAGCAGCTTCCGGACACTCTACGAGCAGTACTTC
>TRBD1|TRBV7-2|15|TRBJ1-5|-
CASSKTGGVNQPQHF
TGTGCCAGCTCAAAGACAGGGGGAGTCAATCAGCCCCAGCATTTT
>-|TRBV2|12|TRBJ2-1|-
CAGTTLVNEQFF
TGTGCCGGGACCACCCTCGTTAATGAGCAGTTCTTC
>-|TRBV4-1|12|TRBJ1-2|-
CASSQGIGGYTF
TGCGCCAGCAGCCAGGGTATTGGCGGCTACACCTTC
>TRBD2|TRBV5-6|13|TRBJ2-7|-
CASSSPGGYEQYF
TGTGCCAGCAGCTCCCCGGGAGGATACGAGCAGTACTTC